This TCR beta chain was captured in a study of OX40 agonist ivuxolimab in advanced cancers. About the study: Dose-escalation patients had hepatocellular carcinoma, melanoma, renal cell or head and neck cancer. Those enrolled were 80% to 85% male, with a mean age of roughly 60 years and ages from 23 to 79.

Broader study findings: Both blood CD4+ and CD8+ T cells showed clonal growth by week 6 at 0.1 to 3.0 mg/kg.

Produced via immunoSEQ multiplex PCR; TCRdb's table is partial and in-frame only. In the table there are 90,000 or so clones, roughly nine tenths of which are singletons. As to this clone: Its antigen is still unknown.

With 5 bases removed from V and 7 bases from J, the gap between germline ends came to 23 bases. The germline CDR1 and CDR2 sequences are MGHRA and YSYEKL. The CDR3 has 16 residues. The receptor's source is an adult with an advanced solid tumor such as melanoma, head and neck, liver or kidney cancer. This chain links TRBV4-1 with TRBJ1-2; a possible D gene is TRBD1 (5 bases). The specimen was CD4+ or CD8+ T cells sorted from blood, collected in a trial of the OX40 agonist ivuxolimab. The CDR3 coding sequence is TGCGCCAGCAGCACACAAGGACAATGGGAGAATATTGGCTACACCTTC. Its translation is CASSTQGQWENIGYTF.